This TCR beta chain derives from a study of CD8 T cells in Susac syndrome. Random hexamers were used to reverse transcribe the RNA input (about 0.45 to 1 ug). From the immunoSEQ multiplex PCR reads, TCRdb called clonotypes with MiXCR, one entry per CDR3 protein. This table holds fewer than 300,000 distinct CDR3 sequences, 70% to 90% found once. In germline, CDR1 is GTSNPN, CDR2 SVGIG (reference sequence). V trimming: 5 bases; J trimming: 2 bases; junction bases outside the gene matches: 10. The CDR3 totals 16 residues. The chain links TRBV30 to TRBJ2-2, with TRBD2 identical over 8 bases. The material sequenced was CD8+ T cells from PBMCs. The clonotype comes from a human donor with multiple sclerosis. CDR3 residues: CAWLTSREANTGELFF. In nucleotides, the CDR3 is TGTGCCTGGCTCACCTCGCGGGAGGCTAACACCGGGGAGCTGTTTTTT.